This entry is about one T cell receptor (beta chain). Antigen specificity is unknown. The sample comes from a study of blood T cells in healthy people across ages. PCR was performed a second time for about 7 to 11 cycles using a sample-barcoded 5' primer and a J-beta primer mix. One entry per CDR3 protein, called by TCRdb with MiXCR from the 5' RACE reads. The sample lists around 600,000 distinct CDR3 sequences, 40% to 50% occurring once. CDR3 length: 19 residues. Germline trimming cut 5 bases from V and 9 bases from J; bases unmatched to any gene: 20. CDR1 and CDR2 (germline): DFQATT, SNEGSKA (reference sequence). Healthy individuals of Caucasian origin from Russia, aged about 6 to 95, served as donors. Study conclusions and caveats: Older age went with lower TCR beta diversity per million T cells, in a roughly linear way. Strongly correlated with naive T cell percentage was TCR beta diversity. There were more naive CD4+ cells and higher diversity in long-lived donors than in aged donors.

This TCR came from a man older than 75 in good health. The sequencing input was blood. J is TRBJ2-1 and V is TRBV20-1, with 15 bases matching TRBD2. Here the CDR3 reads CSAALPGLAGGTRGFEQFF. CDR3 in DNA: TGCAGTGCTGCACTACCGGGACTAGCGGGGGGTACCCGCGGTTTTGAGCAGTTCTTC.